This T cell receptor beta chain was identified during a study of PD-1 blockade in classical Hodgkin lymphoma. Study-wide results and caveats: The causes of the repertoire differences, possibly disease activity or prior therapy, remain undefined.

The length of the CDR3 is 16 residues. Germline-derived CDR1 and CDR2 are MNHEY and SVGAGI. Germline trimming cut 0 bases from V and 2 bases from J; bases unmatched to any gene: 7. Produced via immunoSEQ multiplex PCR; TCRdb's table is partial and in-frame only. The sample lists around 50,000 clones, 91% occurring once. With no exception, relapse followed autologous stem cell transplantation in all patients, and brentuximab vedotin exposure varied. With respect to this clone: Its antigen is currently unknown.

This chain uses TRBV6-5 with TRBJ2-7, with 7 bases aligning to TRBD2. Sequences were derived from peripheral blood mononuclear cells (PBMCs), sampled before the second cycle of nivolumab. The receptor comes from a human donor with classical Hodgkin lymphoma. The DNA of the CDR3 is TGTGCCAGCAGTTACTCCCCGACTAGCACCACCTACGAGCAGTACTTC. Translated: CASSYSPTSTTYEQYF.